This T cell receptor beta chain was identified in a study of CD8 T cells in ankylosing spondylitis. The V and J ends lost 6 bases and 3 bases, in that order; junction bases with no gene match: 3. The CDR3 loop spans 15 amino acids. CDR1 is SGHTA, CDR2 FQGNSA, per germline. With molecular barcodes, quantitative 5'-RACE was used to make the TCR beta libraries. TCRdb re-called the 5' RACE reads with MiXCR, one entry per CDR3 protein. Here the sample spans tens of thousands of distinct CDR3 sequences, 6.2% being singletons. This clonotype was recorded at least ten times. As yet, its antigen is unknown. Overall study findings and caveats: One TCR beta motif, made up of about 8 highly homologous variants, appeared characteristic of ankylosing spondylitis blood.

V and J are TRBV7-2 and TRBJ2-2, with TRBD2 identical over 11 bases. The sequencing input was synovial fluid, either unsorted or a sorted T cell fraction (not recorded which). The TCR was taken from a male donor with ankylosing spondylitis. CDR3 nucleotides: TGTGCCAGCAGGGGGACTAGCGGCGACACCGGGGAGCTGTTTTTT. This sequence encodes CASRGTSGDTGELFF. Filled out from reference TRBV7-2 and TRBJ2-2, the complete variable domain reads GAGVSQSPSNKVTEKGKDVELRCDPISGHTALYWYRQSLGQGLEFLIYFQGNSAPDKSGLPSDRFSAERTGGSVSTLTIQRTQQEDSAVYLCASRGTSGDTGELFFGEGSRLTVL.